Shown below are 24 T cell receptor beta chains from a single sample sequenced in a study of T cell responses to AZD1222 COVID-19 vaccine. The repertoire was sequenced with immunoSEQ multiplex PCR; TCRdb's copy has only in-frame clones and lacks some. The sample has 95,000 to 150,000 clones, approximately 92% seen once. The source was peripheral blood, collected on day 0 of AZD1222 vaccination. The receptors here all came from an adult in good health.

CDR3 region: CASRVGWTGGTEAFF. In DNA form, the CDR3 reads TGCGCCAGCAGAGTCGGATGGACAGGGGGGACTGAAGCTTTCTTT. The rearrangement uses TRBV5-1 and TRBJ1-1, with 10 bases aligning to TRBD1. In germline, CDR1 is SGHRS, CDR2 YFSETQ. Germline trimming cut 5 bases from V and 5 bases from J; bases unmatched to any gene: 9. This CDR3 is 15 amino acids long.

The V gene is TRBV7-2, the J gene TRBJ2-7; D possibly corresponds to TRBD1 (6 bases). CDR3 size: 14 residues. Per germline, CDR1 SGHTA and CDR2 FQGNSA. Trimming took off 6 bases at V and 0 bases at J, with 12 bases between the two ends. CDR3 amino acids: CASRPDRFSYEQYF. The CDR3 DNA reads as TGTGCCAGCAGACCCGACAGGTTCTCCTACGAGCAGTACTTC.

The CDR3 spells CASSYSPRNLSYEQYF. The CDR3 bases are TGTGCCAGCAGTTACTCGCCGAGGAATCTGTCCTACGAGCAGTACTTC. The rearrangement joins TRBV6-6 to TRBJ2-7; D remains ambiguous. The germline CDR1 and CDR2 sequences are MNHNY and SVGAGI (reference sequence). This CDR3 is built from 16 residues. The germline V and J ends were trimmed by 0 bases and 1 base, with 13 bases remaining between them.

Here the CDR3 reads CASSFPGTGGYEQYF. The DNA of the CDR3 is TGTGCCAGCAGCTTCCCCGGGACAGGGGGCTACGAGCAGTACTTC. The rearrangement joins TRBV7-8 to TRBJ2-7; 11 bases match TRBD1. The germline V gene has CDR1 SGHVS and CDR2 FQNEAQ. V was clipped by 3 bases and J by 3 bases; unmatched bases: 4. This CDR3 has 15 amino acids.

The V gene is TRBV24-1, the J gene TRBJ1-2, with 8 bases matching TRBD1. This CDR3 region has 15 residues. The germline V gene has CDR1 KGHDR and CDR2 SFDVKD. V trimming: 5 bases; J trimming: 3 bases; junction bases outside the gene matches: 7. DNA of the CDR3: TGTGCCACCAGTGGACAGGGACAGGATGACTATGGCTACACCTTC. Residues: CATSGQGQDDYGYTF.

The V and J genes are TRBV27 and TRBJ1-6, with D hard to call. Trimming shortened V by 0 bases and J by 3 bases, and 0 bases separated the two germline ends. The CDR3 loop spans 13 amino acids. Germline assignment: CDR1 MNHEY and CDR2 SMNVEV (reference sequence). The CDR3 protein is CASSLSYNSPLHF. DNA for the CDR3: TGTGCCAGCAGTTTATCCTATAATTCACCCCTCCACTTT.

The gene calls are TRBV6-8 and TRBJ2-5, with D maybe TRBD2 (5 bases). The CDR3 is 13 residues long. Germline values: CDR1 MNHGY, CDR2 SAAAGT. V lost 7 bases and J 2 bases, leaving 11 bases between the germline ends. The CDR3 loop is CASTEGYQETQYF. The DNA of the CDR3 is TGTGCCAGCACTGAGGGATATCAAGAGACCCAGTACTTC.

As for this clone: In the same sample, other DNA sequences code for this CDR3. V is TRBV9 and J is TRBJ1-5; D may be TRBD1 (5 bases). CDR1 and CDR2 from the germline V gene are SGDLS and YYNGEE. CDR3 size: 17 residues. The V end lost 0 bases, the J end lost 1 base, and 14 bases lay between the germline ends. The CDR3 DNA is TGTGCCAGCAGCGTAGTCGCGGGGGGGGGAAGCAATCAGCCCCAGCATTTT. Its protein product is CASSVVAGGGSNQPQHF.

This clone was found once. The chain has TRBV2 and TRBJ2-7; no clear D gene. The CDR3 spans 15 residues. Per the germline V gene, CDR1 is SNHLY and CDR2 is FYNNEI. With 3 bases removed from V and 2 bases from J, the gap between germline ends came to 14 bases. Here the CDR3 reads CASSDSQYLTYEQYF. CDR3 DNA: TGTGCCAGCAGTGATAGTCAGTACTTGACCTACGAGCAGTACTTC. Using reference TRBV2 and TRBJ2-7 for the parts outside the CDR3, the full variable domain is EPEVTQTPSHQVTQMGQEVILRCVPISNHLYFYWYRQILGQKVEFLVSFYNNEISEKSEIFDDQFSVERPDGSNFTLKIRSTKLEDSAMYFCASSDSQYLTYEQYFGPGTRLTVT.

V gene TRBV7-2 combines with J gene TRBJ1-3, with 9 bases that match TRBD1. The trim removed 5 bases at V and 4 bases at J, leaving 6 bases unmatched. The V gene's germline CDR1 is SGHTA and CDR2 FQGNSA. CDR3 size: 15 residues. CDR3: CASSKQGARGNTIYF. The CDR3 DNA reads TGTGCCAGCAGCAAACAGGGGGCTCGGGGAAACACCATATATTTT. The whole variable domain, filled in from reference TRBV7-2 and TRBJ1-3, reads GAGVSQSPSNKVTEKGKDVELRCDPISGHTALYWYRQSLGQGLEFLIYFQGNSAPDKSGLPSDRFSAERTGGSVSTLTIQRTQQEDSAVYLCASSKQGARGNTIYFGEGSWLTVV.

The J gene is TRBJ1-1, the V gene TRBV19; D not resolved. The CDR3 sequence is 14 residues long. Germline-derived CDR1 and CDR2 are LNHDA and SQIVND (reference sequence). V was clipped by 3 bases and J by 0 bases, with 8 bases between them. As DNA, the CDR3 is TGTGCCAGTAGTATTCGCAACATGAACACTGAAGCTTTCTTT. As protein: CASSIRNMNTEAFF.

The chain uses TRBV18 and TRBJ2-7; 8 bases align to TRBD1. Per germline, CDR1 KGHSH and CDR2 LQKENI. Trimming removed 5 bases from V and 3 bases from J; junction bases left unmatched: 21. The CDR3 is 19 amino acids. CDR3 DNA: TGTGCCAGCTCATCAAGGGGACAGGTCCCAGGACCGGGGTACTACGAGCAGTACTTC. It is translated as CASSSRGQVPGPGYYEQYF.

The genes are TRBV12-3 or TRBV12-4 and TRBJ2-3; 7 positions agree with TRBD1. J was trimmed by 1 base and V by 9 bases; bases with no gene match: 1. CDR3 length equals 12 residues. CDR3: CASGQGTDTQYF. CDR3 nucleotides: TGTGCCAGTGGACAGGGCACAGATACGCAGTATTTT.

The rearrangement links TRBV19 to TRBJ1-1, with unresolved D. Looked up from germline, CDR1 is LNHDA and CDR2 is SQIVND (reference sequence). This CDR3 contains 11 residues. V shed 7 bases and J shed 10 bases, with 13 bases lying between them. The CDR3 DNA reads as TGTGCCAGTAAGGGTCCGGGCCGAGCTTTCTTT. Protein: CASKGPGRAFF.

The rearrangement links TRBV9 to TRBJ1-2; 7 bases match TRBD1. This CDR3 is 15 amino acids long. J gave up 0 bases and V 0 bases, and 2 bases lay outside the gene matches. Germline CDR1 and CDR2: SGDLS and YYNGEE. CDR3 region: CASSVGGQSNYGYTF. The CDR3 coding sequence is TGTGCCAGCAGCGTAGGGGGACAGTCTAACTATGGCTACACCTTC.

The gene calls are TRBV4-3 and TRBJ2-3, with 12 bases matching TRBD2. The germline CDR1 and CDR2 sequences are LGHNA and YSLEER. The length of the CDR3 is 18 residues. V lost 3 bases and J lost 0; bases outside the gene matches: 7. The CDR3 sequence is CASSQVLTSGSSTDTQYF. Written as DNA, the CDR3 is TGCGCCAGCAGCCAGGTTCTGACTAGCGGGAGCAGCACAGATACGCAGTATTTT.

Remarks on this clone: Other DNA sequences in the sample encode the same CDR3. V usage is TRBV27 and J usage is TRBJ2-7, with D perhaps matching TRBD2 (5 bases). Germline CDR1 and CDR2: MNHEY and SMNVEV (reference sequence). The CDR3 runs to 14 residues. V lost 3 bases to trimming and J lost 1 base, with 10 bases between them. DNA for the CDR3: TGTGCCAGCAGTTTGTCGGCGGGTTCCTACGAGCAGTACTTC. Its protein product is CASSLSAGSYEQYF.

V usage is TRBV24-1 and J usage is TRBJ2-1; 8 nucleotides align to TRBD1. Germline CDR1 is KGHDR and CDR2 is SFDVKD. The CDR3 length is 16 residues. The junction had 3 bases not matched to a gene; V was cut back by 3 bases and J by 0 bases. This CDR3 reads CATSDRTGSSYNEQFF. CDR3 bases: TGTGCCACCAGTGATCGGACAGGGAGCTCCTACAATGAGCAGTTCTTC.

The CDR3: CAISERSTSGPFYEQYF. CDR3 DNA: TGTGCCATCAGTGAGAGGTCGACTAGCGGGCCGTTCTACGAGCAGTACTTC. The chain links TRBV10-3 to TRBJ2-7; 10 bases are a match to TRBD2. V shed 2 bases, J shed 3 bases, and the junction held 10 bases outside the gene matches. The CDR3 consists of 17 residues. Germline CDR1 is ENHRY and CDR2 is SYGVKD.

V and J are TRBV7-9 and TRBJ2-3, with D possibly being TRBD2 (6 bases). This CDR3 spans 16 amino acids. Trimming took off 8 bases at V and 1 base at J, with 19 bases between the two ends. Germline lookup yields CDR1 SEHNR and CDR2 FQNEAQ (reference sequence). The CDR3 region is CASGGLADYRTDTQYF. The DNA of the CDR3 is TGTGCCAGCGGAGGTTTAGCGGACTACCGCACAGATACGCAGTATTTT.

The chain has TRBV11-2 and TRBJ2-1; 13 positions match TRBD2. This CDR3 contains 15 residues. Unmatched junction bases numbered 6, after V lost 6 bases and J lost 7 bases. The V gene's germline CDR1 is SGHAT and CDR2 FQNNGV. Here the CDR3 reads CASRKTSGRMNEQFF. CDR3 sequence (DNA): TGTGCCAGCAGGAAGACTAGCGGGAGGATGAATGAGCAGTTCTTC.

V gene TRBV9 combines with J gene TRBJ1-6, with 11 nucleotides matching TRBD1. CDR3 length: 17 amino acids. The germline V gene encodes CDR1 SGDLS and CDR2 YYNGEE. Trimming took 4 bases from V and 4 from J; bases not matched to a gene: 7. The CDR3 spells CASSPDRGRRYNSPLHF. The DNA of the CDR3 is TGTGCCAGCAGCCCGGACAGGGGGCGCAGGTATAATTCACCCCTCCACTTT.

This chain links TRBV9 with TRBJ2-1, with TRBD2 identical over 10 bases. CDR3 length: 15 residues. CDR1 is SGDLS and CDR2 is YYNGEE in the germline V gene. The junction had 9 bases not matched to a gene; V was cut back by 4 bases and J by 8 bases. The CDR3 protein is CASSPLGLADHEQFF. As DNA, the CDR3 is TGTGCCAGCAGCCCCCTCGGACTAGCGGACCATGAGCAGTTCTTC.

The CDR3 DNA reads TGTGCCATCGGAACCTTCTACTATGGCTACACCTTC. Translating it yields CAIGTFYYGYTF. This sequence joins TRBV28 and TRBJ1-2; D is unclear. Looked up from germline, CDR1 is MDHEN and CDR2 is SYDVKM. The CDR3 spans 12 residues. V dropped 10 bases and J dropped 3 bases, with 12 bases sitting between them.